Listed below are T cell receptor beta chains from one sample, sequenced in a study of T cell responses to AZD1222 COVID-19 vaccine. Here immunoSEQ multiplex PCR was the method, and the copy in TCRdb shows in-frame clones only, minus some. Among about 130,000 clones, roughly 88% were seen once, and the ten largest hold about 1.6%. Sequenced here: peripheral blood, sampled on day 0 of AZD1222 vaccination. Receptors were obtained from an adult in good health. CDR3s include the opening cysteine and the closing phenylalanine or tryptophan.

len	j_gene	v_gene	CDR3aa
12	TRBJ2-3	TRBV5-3	CARSLRKTAQYF
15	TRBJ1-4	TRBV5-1	CASSWGGQSNEKLFF
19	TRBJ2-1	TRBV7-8	CASSLGLAGGPSSYNEQFF
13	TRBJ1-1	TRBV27	CASRWEVGTEAFF
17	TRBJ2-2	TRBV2	CASSDPLTGGNTGELFF
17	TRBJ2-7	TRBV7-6	CASSATYRGSGSYEQYF
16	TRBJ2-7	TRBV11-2	CASSSISGSLSYEQYF
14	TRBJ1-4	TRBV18	CASSPARTNEKLFF
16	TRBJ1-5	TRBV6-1	CASSEEEALGNQPQHF
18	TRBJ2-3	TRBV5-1	CASSLALGGGPSTDTQYF
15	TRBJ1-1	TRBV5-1	CASSLRGFMNTEAFF
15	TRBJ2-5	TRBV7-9	CASRDRDEIQETQYF
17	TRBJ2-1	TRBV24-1	CATSDHPGLAKRSEQFF
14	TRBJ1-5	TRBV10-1	CASSRRTLNQPQHF
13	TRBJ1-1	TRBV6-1	CASSEGVGTEAFF
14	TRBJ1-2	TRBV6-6	CASIPGGPNYGYTF
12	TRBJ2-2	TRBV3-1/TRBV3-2	CASSLLAGELFF
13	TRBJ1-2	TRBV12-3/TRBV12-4	CASKAGGGYGYTF
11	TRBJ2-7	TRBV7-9	CASSLANEQYF
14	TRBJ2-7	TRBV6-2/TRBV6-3	CASSWSQGTHEQYF
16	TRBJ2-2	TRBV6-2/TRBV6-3	CASSYVERVRTGELFF
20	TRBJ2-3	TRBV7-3	CASSLRGLAGLQTSTDTQYF
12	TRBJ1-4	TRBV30	CAWRDPGEKLFF
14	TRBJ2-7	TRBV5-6	CASSLGRGNYEQYF
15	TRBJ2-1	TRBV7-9	CASSLTWNGYNEQFF
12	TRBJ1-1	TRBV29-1	CSVLRVNTEAFF
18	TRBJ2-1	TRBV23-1	CASSQTHWDRYSYNEQFF
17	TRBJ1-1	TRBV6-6	CASSPRVLFFLLTEAFF
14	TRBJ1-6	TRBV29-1	CSVSWGQANSPLHF
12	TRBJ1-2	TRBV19	CASRTGSHGYTF
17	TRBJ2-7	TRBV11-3	CASRFTGQTEPNYEQYF
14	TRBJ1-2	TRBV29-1	CSVVWGGANYGYTF
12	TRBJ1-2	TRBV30	CAWNPGVGGYTF
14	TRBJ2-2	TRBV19	CASRVTGFTGELFF
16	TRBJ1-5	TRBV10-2	CASSNRDRGMDQPQHF
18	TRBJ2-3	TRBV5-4	CASSAATTSGRATDTQYF
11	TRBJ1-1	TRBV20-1	CSALGLTEAFF
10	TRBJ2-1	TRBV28	CASSFDEQFF
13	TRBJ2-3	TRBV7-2	CASTGRAVNTQYF
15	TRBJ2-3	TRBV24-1	CATSDRDRVTDTQYF
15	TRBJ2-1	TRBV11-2	CASSTASGGSNEQFF
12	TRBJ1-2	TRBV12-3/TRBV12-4	CASSFWGDGYTF
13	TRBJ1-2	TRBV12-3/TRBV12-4	CASSRIEGFGYTF
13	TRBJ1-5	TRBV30	CAWSRQENQPQHF
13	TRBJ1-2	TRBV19	CASSTDRNYGYTF
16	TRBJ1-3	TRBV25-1	CASSPPGQVSGNTIYF
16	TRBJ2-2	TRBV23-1	CASRTRDRGNTGELFF
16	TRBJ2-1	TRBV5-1	CASSPFLAGDHNEQFF
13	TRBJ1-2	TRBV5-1	CASSLRGQYGYTF
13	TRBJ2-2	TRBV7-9	CASSPRAFGELFF
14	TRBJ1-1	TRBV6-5	CASSPTGVGTEAFF
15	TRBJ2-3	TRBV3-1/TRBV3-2	CASRLREAPTDTQYF
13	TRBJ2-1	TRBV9	CASSVGFVDEQFF
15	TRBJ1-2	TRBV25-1	CASSESQTGNYGYTF
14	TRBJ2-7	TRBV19	CASRRGVGAYEQYF
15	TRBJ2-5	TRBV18	CASSTNLGGKETQYF
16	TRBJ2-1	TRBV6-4	CASSDSTGGKNNEQFF
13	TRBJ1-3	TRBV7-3	CASSSGQGNTIYF
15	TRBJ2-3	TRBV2	CASRGWADSTDTQYF